Below, one TCR beta chain is given with its context. TCRdb itself ran the 5' RACE reads through MiXCR, one entry per CDR3 protein. The data hold approximately 230,000 distinct CDR3 sequences, with 6% to 7% observed a single time. This sample stems from a study of identical twins. Germline values: CDR1 LNHDA, CDR2 SQIVND (reference sequence). The CDR3 has 16 amino acids. The germline V and J ends were trimmed by 1 base and 4 bases, with 14 bases remaining between them. This same sample was also taken into another study, of T cells expressing NK-cell markers.

This chain connects TRBV19 to TRBJ2-1; D is undetermined. Sequencing input: CD8+ T cells sorted from blood. The source of this sequence is a young woman in good health. The CDR3 DNA sequence: TGTGCCAGTAGTATAGTAGCCGGCGCTCGGTACAATGAGCAGTTCTTC. Residues: CASSIVAGARYNEQFF.